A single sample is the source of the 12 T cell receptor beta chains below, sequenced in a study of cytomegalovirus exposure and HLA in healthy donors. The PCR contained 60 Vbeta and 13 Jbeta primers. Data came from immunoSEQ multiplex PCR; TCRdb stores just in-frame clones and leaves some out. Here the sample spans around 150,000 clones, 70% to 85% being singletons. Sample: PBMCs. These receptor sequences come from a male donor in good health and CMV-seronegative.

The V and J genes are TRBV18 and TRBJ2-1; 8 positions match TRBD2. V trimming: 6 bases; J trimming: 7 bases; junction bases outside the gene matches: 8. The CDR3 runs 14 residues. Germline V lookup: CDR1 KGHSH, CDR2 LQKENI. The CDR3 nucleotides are TGTGCCAGCTCCACCTTGCCGGGAGGGAATGAGCAGTTCTTC. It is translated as CASSTLPGGNEQFF.

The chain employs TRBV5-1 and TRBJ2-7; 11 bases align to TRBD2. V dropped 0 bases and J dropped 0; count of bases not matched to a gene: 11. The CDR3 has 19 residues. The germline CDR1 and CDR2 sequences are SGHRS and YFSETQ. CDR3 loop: CASSLAVSLAGGGSYEQYF. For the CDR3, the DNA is TGCGCCAGCAGCTTGGCCGTCTCCCTAGCGGGAGGAGGCTCCTACGAGCAGTACTTC.

This CDR3 is CASSFPQGNGQGKPQHF. CDR3 bases: TGTGCCAGCAGTTTCCCTCAAGGAAACGGGCAGGGTAAGCCCCAGCATTTT. This chain joins TRBV28 and TRBJ1-5; a possible D gene is TRBD1 (5 bases). CDR1 and CDR2 (germline): MDHEN, SYDVKM. The CDR3 extends over 17 amino acids. V gave up 3 bases and J gave up 8 bases, with 23 bases separating them.

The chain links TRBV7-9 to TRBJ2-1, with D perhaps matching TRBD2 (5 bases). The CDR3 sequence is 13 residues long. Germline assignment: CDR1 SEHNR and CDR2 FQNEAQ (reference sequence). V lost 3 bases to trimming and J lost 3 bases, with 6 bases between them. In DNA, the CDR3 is TGTGCCAGCAGCTTCCGGGACTACAATGAGCAGTTCTTC. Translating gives CASSFRDYNEQFF.

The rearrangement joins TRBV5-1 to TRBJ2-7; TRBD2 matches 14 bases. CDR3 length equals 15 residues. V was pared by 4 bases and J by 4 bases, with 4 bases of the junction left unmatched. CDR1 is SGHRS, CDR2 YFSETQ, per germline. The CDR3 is CASSGGLAGDYEQYF. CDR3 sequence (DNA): TGCGCCAGCAGCGGGGGACTAGCGGGGGATTACGAGCAGTACTTC.

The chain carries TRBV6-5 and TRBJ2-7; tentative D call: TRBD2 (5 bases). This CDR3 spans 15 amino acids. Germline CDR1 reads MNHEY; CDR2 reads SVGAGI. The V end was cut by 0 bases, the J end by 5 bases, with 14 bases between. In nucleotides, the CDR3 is TGTGCCAGCAGTTACTCAGGCGGGTCGACTAACGAGCAGTACTTC. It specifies CASSYSGGSTNEQYF.

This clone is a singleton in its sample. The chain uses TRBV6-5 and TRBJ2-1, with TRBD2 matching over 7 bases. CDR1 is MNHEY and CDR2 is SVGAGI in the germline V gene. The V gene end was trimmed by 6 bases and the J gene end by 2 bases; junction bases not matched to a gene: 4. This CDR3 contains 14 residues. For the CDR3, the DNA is TGTGCCAGCAGCCATGGGGGGGCCTACAATGAGCAGTTCTTC. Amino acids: CASSHGGAYNEQFF.

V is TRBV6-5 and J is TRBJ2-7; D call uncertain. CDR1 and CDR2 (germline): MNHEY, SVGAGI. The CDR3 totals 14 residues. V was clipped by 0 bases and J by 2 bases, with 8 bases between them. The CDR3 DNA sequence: TGTGCCAGCAGTTACTCGGCCAGAACCTACGAGCAGTACTTC. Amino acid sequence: CASSYSARTYEQYF.

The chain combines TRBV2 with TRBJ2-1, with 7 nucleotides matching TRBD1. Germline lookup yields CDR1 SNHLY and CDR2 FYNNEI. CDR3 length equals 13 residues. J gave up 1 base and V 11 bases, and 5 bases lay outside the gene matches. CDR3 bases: TGTGCCGACGCCAGGGGGTCCTACAATGAGCAGTTCTTC. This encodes CADARGSYNEQFF.

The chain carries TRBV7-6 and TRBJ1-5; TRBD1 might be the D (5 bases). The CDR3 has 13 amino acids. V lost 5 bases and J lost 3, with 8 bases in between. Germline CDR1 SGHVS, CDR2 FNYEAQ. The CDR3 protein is CASSPGFNQPQHF. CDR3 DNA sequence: TGTGCCAGCAGCCCAGGGTTCAATCAGCCCCAGCATTTT.

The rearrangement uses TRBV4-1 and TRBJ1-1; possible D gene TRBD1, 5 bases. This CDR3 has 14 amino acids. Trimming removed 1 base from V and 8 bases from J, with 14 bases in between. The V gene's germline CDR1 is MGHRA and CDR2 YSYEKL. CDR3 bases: TGCGCCAGCAGCCAAGTTGGGCAGGGCACAGAAGCTTTCTTT. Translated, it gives CASSQVGQGTEAFF.

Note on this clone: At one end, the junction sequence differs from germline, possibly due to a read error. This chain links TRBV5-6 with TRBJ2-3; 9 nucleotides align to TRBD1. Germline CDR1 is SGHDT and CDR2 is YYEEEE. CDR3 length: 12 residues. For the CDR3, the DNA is TGTGCCAGCAGCCCGGGGACAGGGTCTATCCATTTT. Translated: CASSPGTGSIHF.